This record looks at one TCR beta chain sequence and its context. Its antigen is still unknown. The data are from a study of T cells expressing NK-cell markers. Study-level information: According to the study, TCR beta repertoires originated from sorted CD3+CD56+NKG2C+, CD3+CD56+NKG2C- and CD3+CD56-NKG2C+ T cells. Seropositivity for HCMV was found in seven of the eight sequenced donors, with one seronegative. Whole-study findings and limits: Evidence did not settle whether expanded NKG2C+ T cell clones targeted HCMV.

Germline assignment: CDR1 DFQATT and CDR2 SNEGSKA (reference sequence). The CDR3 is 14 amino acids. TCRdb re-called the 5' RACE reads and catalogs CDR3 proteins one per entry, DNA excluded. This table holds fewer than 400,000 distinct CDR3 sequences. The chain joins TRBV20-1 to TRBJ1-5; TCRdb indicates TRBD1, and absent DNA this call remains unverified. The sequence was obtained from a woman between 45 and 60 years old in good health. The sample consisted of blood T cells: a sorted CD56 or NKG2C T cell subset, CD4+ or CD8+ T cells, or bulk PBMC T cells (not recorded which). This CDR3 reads CSARLRGSNQPQHF.